This TCR beta chain was obtained from a study of T cell responses to AZD1222 COVID-19 vaccine. In the study overall: It was second doses at about 4 or about 12 weeks that were pooled. Points from the study as a whole: Spike-wide coverage was observed for vaccine-associated CD4 TCRs, with dominant responses at 160-218 and 743-854. Repertoires were collected only later (after the peak T cell response had occurred).

Sequenced by immunoSEQ multiplex PCR; TCRdb stores in-frame clones only, minus some. The sample holds about 150,000 clones, 87% seen once. This clone has only one observation. Its antigen remains unidentified. This CDR3 is 15 amino acids long. J lost 1 base, V lost 4 bases, and 6 bases had no gene match. Germline V gene data show CDR1 as LGHDT and CDR2 as YNNKEL (reference sequence). The source of this sequence is an adult in good health. Specimen: peripheral blood, collected on day 0 of AZD1222 vaccination. The V call is TRBV3-1 (or the pseudogene TRBV3-2), the J call TRBJ1-1, with 7 bases identical to TRBD1. The CDR3 protein is CASSRWDRSNTEAFF. CDR3 DNA: TGTGCCAGCAGCCGATGGGACAGATCGAACACTGAAGCTTTCTTT.